This T cell receptor beta chain appears in the sequencing data of a study of T cells in Graves' hyperthyroidism and ophthalmopathy. The wider study: Peripheral blood was collected at initial diagnosis, before any treatment.

Germline lookup yields CDR1 LGHDT and CDR2 YNNKEL (reference sequence). Unmatched junction bases numbered 13, after V lost 5 bases and J lost 5 bases. The CDR3 runs 16 residues. What was amplified from RNA transcripts were TCR beta CDR3 regions. The primer set for the first-round RT-PCR of the TCR CDR3 was HTBI. Via MiXCR, TCRdb re-called the multiplex PCR reads, giving one row per CDR3 protein. This table has 480,000 or so distinct CDR3 sequences, about 15% appearing once. This clonotype showed up many times. Sequences were obtained from blood. The clonotype was recovered from a young woman with Graves' hyperthyroidism. The chain carries TRBV3-1 and TRBJ2-5; TRBD2 aligns across 8 bases. In DNA, the CDR3 is TGTGCCAGCAGCAAAGGCATCCAGCGGGAGACGGAGACCCAGTACTTC. Translated: CASSKGIQRETETQYF.